This TCR beta chain was sequenced for a study of control samples from healthy donors and cancer patients. Produced via immunoSEQ multiplex PCR; TCRdb's table is partial and in-frame only. Of 90,000 to 150,000 clones in the sample, approximately 89% were seen once. This CDR3 comprises 16 residues. Germline values: CDR1 WSHSY, CDR2 SAAADI. Germline trimming cut 6 bases from V and 4 bases from J; bases unmatched to any gene: 13. The sequencing sample was made of blood. This chain connects TRBV10-2 to TRBJ2-5; 8 nucleotides agree with TRBD2. This TCR derives from a woman younger than 30 in good health. The CDR3 DNA follows: TGCGCCAGCAGCTCCCCCCCTAGCGGGCCGGGAGAGACCCAGTACTTC. It translates to CASSSPPSGPGETQYF.